In this sample, the clone carrying this TCR beta chain turned up once. Its target is unknown. This record belongs to a study of OX40 agonist ivuxolimab in advanced cancers. Study conclusions and caveats: The investigators did not determine what antigen specificity the expanded peripheral T cells had.

TCRdb's table, derived via immunoSEQ multiplex PCR, lists solely in-frame clones and lacks some. The top ten clones hold 1.1% to 1.5% of a sample with 45,000 to 70,000 clones, about 89% of them seen once. Looked up from germline, CDR1 is MGHRA and CDR2 is YSYEKL. Trimming pared 4 bases from V and 6 bases from J, leaving 18 bases between. CDR3 size: 16 residues. The sequence came from an adult with an advanced solid tumor such as melanoma, head and neck, liver or kidney cancer. The chain employs TRBV4-1 and TRBJ2-2, with D possibly TRBD2 on 8 matching bases. The sequenced sample was CD4+ or CD8+ T cells sorted from blood, obtained in a trial of the OX40 agonist ivuxolimab. The CDR3 DNA is TGCGCCAGCAGCCCGCGGGGGGAGGGGGCGGCCGGGGAGCTGTTTTTT. Translation: CASSPRGEGAAGELFF.